Presented here are 2 T cell receptor beta chains from one specimen sequenced in a study of cytomegalovirus exposure and HLA in healthy donors. 60 Vbeta and 13 Jbeta primers were used in PCR. TCRdb's table, derived via immunoSEQ multiplex PCR, lists solely in-frame clones and lacks some. The sample yields around 83,000 clones, 78% seen once. Sequencing input: PBMCs. Receptor source: a male donor in good health and CMV-seropositive.

V is TRBV11-2 and J is TRBJ2-3; 10 bases fit TRBD1. The CDR3 is 15 residues long. Germline trimming cut 5 bases from V and 5 bases from J; bases unmatched to any gene: 7. CDR1 and CDR2 (germline): SGHAT, FQNNGV. CDR3 in amino acids: CASSTGQGRVDTQYF. CDR3 nucleotides: TGTGCCAGCAGCACGGGACAGGGGCGGGTAGATACGCAGTATTTT.

This sequence joins TRBV6-5 and TRBJ2-1; 7 bases line up with TRBD2. The CDR3 is 15 residues long. The V gene end was trimmed by 2 bases and the J gene end by 1 base; junction bases not matched to a gene: 2. CDR1 and CDR2 (germline): MNHEY, SVGAGI. The CDR3 bases are TGTGCCAGCAGTTACGACGGGGGGTCCTACAATGAGCAGTTCTTC. Amino acid sequence: CASSYDGGSYNEQFF.